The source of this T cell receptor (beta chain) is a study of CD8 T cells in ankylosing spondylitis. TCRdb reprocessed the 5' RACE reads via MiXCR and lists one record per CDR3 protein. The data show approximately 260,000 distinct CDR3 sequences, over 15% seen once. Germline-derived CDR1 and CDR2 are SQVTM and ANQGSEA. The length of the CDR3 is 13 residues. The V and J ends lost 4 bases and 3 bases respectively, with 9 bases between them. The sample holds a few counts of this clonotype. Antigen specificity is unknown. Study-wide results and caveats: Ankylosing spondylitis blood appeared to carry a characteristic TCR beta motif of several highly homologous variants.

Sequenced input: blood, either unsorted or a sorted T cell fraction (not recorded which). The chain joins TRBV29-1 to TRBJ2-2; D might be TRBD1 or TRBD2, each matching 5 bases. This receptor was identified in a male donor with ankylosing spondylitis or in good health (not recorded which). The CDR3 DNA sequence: TGCAGCGTTGGGGGGTACGACACCGGGGAGCTGTTTTTT. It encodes CSVGGYDTGELFF.